This TCR beta chain comes out of a study of blood T cell repertoires in COVID-19. Study-wide context: Material from acute and convalescent COVID-19 was sourced from the United States, Italy and Spain.

Per the original methods: From reference gene primer amplification, estimates of nucleated cell counts were derived. Profiled with immunoSEQ multiplex PCR; TCRdb holds only in-frame clones, not every one. V and J calls and clone size follow that table, whereas D and trimming were derived from the DNA. In the table there are some 78,000 clones, 86% of which are singletons. The V gene's germline CDR1 is MNHNY and CDR2 SVGAGI (reference sequence). There are 14 residues in the CDR3. The V and J ends lost 6 bases and 5 bases, in that order; junction bases with no gene match: 7. Sequencing input: peripheral blood. The genes are TRBV6-6 and TRBJ1-1; 9 nucleotides align to TRBD1. This TCR derives from a man aged 50 to 60 with active or convalescent COVID-19. This CDR3 is CASSPGQGITEAFF. Here the CDR3 DNA reads TGTGCCAGCAGCCCAGGACAGGGGATAACTGAAGCTTTCTTT.